The 4 T cell receptor beta chains reported below all come from one sample, sequenced in a study of blood T cells in healthy people across ages. With a J-beta primer mix and a sample-barcoded 5' primer, a second PCR ran about 7 to 12 cycles. TCRdb re-analysed the 5' RACE reads in MiXCR, keeping a single row per CDR3 protein. The profile covers 790,000 or so distinct CDR3 sequences, with more than 50% appearing a single time and about 26% taken by the ten largest. The sample comprised blood. The receptors here all came from a man aged 35-49 years in good health.

This clonotype was counted only a few times. The rearrangement joins TRBV2 to TRBJ1-5; D is unresolved. Per the germline V gene, CDR1 is SNHLY and CDR2 is FYNNEI. The CDR3 length is 14 residues. V was shortened by 3 bases and J by 7 bases, with 13 bases between the two germline ends. CDR3 in amino acids: CASSDPQPGQPQHF. The CDR3 bases are TGTGCCAGCAGTGATCCACAGCCAGGACAGCCCCAGCATTTT. Complete variable domain (other parts from reference TRBV2 and TRBJ1-5): EPEVTQTPSHQVTQMGQEVILRCVPISNHLYFYWYRQILGQKVEFLVSFYNNEISEKSEIFDDQFSVERPDGSNFTLKIRSTKLEDSAMYFCASSDPQPGQPQHFGDGTRLSIL.

This clonotype was counted a few times. J is TRBJ2-5 and V is TRBV9; 11 bases fit TRBD1. CDR1 and CDR2 (germline): SGDLS, YYNGEE. The CDR3 covers 17 residues. Trimming took 4 bases from V and 1 from J; bases not matched to a gene: 9. The CDR3 region has the DNA TGTGCCAGCAGCCCGACTCGGGACAGGGGGAGCCAAGAGACCCAGTACTTC. It is translated as CASSPTRDRGSQETQYF.

As to this clonotype: At one end, the junction sequence differs from germline, possibly due to a read error. The chain links TRBV27 to TRBJ2-7; perhaps TRBD2 as D (6 bases). The CDR3 has 17 amino acids. Germline CDR1 reads MNHEY; CDR2 reads SMNVEV (reference sequence). The CDR3, as DNA: TGTGCCAGCAGTCTATCCCCCCCTTGGGGGGTAGACTACGAGCAGTACTTC. As protein: CASSLSPPWGVDYEQYF.

This clonotype was counted between two and nine times. The chain has TRBV4-2 and TRBJ1-2, with 8 bases lining up with TRBD1. J was trimmed by 4 bases and V by 1 base; bases with no gene match: 8. From germline, CDR1 is LGHNA and CDR2 YNFKEQ. This CDR3 is built from 16 residues. The DNA of the CDR3 is TGTGCCAGCAGCCAAGCTTCACAGGGGGTGACCTATGGCTACACCTTC. This sequence encodes CASSQASQGVTYGYTF.